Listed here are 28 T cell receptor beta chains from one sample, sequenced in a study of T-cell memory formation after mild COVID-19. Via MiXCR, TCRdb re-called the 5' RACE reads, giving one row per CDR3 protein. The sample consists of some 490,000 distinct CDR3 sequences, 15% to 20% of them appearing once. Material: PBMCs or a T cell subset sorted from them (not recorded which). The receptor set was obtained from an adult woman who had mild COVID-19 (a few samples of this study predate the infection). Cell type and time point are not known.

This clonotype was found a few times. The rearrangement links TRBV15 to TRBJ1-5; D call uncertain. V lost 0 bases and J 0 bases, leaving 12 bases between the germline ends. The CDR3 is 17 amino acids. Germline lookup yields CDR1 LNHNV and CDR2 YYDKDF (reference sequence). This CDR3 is CATSRDTKDHSNQPQHF. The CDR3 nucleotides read TGTGCCACCAGCAGAGATACGAAAGACCATAGCAATCAGCCCCAGCATTTT.

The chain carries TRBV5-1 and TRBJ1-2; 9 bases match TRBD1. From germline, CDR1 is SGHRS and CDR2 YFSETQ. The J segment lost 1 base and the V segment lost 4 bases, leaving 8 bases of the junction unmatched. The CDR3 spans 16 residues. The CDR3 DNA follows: TGCGCCAGCAGCGGAGGACAGGGGACCGTTAACTATGGCTACACCTTC. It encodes CASSGGQGTVNYGYTF.

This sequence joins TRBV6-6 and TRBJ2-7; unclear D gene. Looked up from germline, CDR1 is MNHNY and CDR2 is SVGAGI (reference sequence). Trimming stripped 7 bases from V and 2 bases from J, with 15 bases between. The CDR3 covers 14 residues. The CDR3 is CASTNGRAPYEQYF. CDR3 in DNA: TGTGCCAGCACCAACGGGCGTGCCCCCTACGAGCAGTACTTC.

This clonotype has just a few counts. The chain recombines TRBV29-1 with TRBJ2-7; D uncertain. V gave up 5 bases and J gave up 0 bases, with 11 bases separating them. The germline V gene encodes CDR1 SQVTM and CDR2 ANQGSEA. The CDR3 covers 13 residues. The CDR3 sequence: CSVRKQLSYEQYF. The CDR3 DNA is TGCAGCGTTCGTAAGCAGCTCTCCTACGAGCAGTACTTC.

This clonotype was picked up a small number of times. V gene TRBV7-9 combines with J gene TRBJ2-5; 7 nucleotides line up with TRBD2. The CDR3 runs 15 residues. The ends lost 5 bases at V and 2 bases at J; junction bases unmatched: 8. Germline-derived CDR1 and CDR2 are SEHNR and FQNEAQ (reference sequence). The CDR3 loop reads CASSHQGGGQETQYF. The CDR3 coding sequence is TGTGCCAGCAGCCATCAGGGCGGGGGACAAGAGACCCAGTACTTC.

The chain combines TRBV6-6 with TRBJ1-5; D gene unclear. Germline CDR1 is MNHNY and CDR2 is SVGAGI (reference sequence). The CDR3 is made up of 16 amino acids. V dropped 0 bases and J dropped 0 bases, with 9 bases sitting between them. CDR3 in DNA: TGTGCCAGCAGTTACTCGACGCAGAATAGCAATCAGCCCCAGCATTTT. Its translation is CASSYSTQNSNQPQHF.

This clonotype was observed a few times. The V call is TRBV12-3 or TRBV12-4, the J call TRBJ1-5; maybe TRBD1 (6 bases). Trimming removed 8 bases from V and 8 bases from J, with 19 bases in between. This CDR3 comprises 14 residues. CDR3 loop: CASGMGGSREPQHF. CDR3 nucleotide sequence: TGTGCCAGCGGCATGGGGGGCTCCAGGGAGCCCCAGCATTTT.

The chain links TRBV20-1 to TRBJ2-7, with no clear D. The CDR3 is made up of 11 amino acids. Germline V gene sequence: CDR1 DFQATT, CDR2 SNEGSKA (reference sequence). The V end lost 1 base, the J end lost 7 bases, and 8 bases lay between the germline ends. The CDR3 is CSARVQEEQYF. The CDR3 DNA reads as TGCAGTGCTAGAGTGCAAGAGGAGCAGTACTTC.

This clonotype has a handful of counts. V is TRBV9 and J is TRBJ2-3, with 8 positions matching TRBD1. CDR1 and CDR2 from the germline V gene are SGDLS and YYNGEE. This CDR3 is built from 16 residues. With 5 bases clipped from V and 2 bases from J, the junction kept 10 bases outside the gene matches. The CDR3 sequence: CASSQGASELTDTQYF. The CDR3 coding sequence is TGTGCCAGCAGTCAGGGGGCCTCTGAGCTCACAGATACGCAGTATTTT.

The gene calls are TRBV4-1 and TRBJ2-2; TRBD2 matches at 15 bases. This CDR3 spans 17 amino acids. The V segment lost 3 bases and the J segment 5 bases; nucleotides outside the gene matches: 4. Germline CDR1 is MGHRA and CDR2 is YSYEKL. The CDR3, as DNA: TGCGCCAGCAGCCAGGAGGGACTAGCGGGGGGTACCGGGGAGCTGTTTTTT. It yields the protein CASSQEGLAGGTGELFF.

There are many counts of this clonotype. The CDR3 spells CASSMGGELFF. CDR3 nucleotide sequence: TGTGCCAGTAGTATGGGGGGGGAGCTGTTTTTT. The rearrangement joins TRBV19 to TRBJ2-2; D not certain. The CDR3 consists of 11 residues. V gave up 3 bases and J gave up 8 bases, with 4 bases separating them. Per germline, CDR1 LNHDA and CDR2 SQIVND (reference sequence).

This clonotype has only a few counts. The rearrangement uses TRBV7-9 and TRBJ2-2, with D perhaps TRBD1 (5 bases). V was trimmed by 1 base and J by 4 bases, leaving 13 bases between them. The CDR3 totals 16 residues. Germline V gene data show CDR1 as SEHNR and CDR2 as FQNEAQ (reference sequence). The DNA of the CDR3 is TGTGCCAGCAGCTTAGGACAGATAAGAACCACCGGGGAGCTGTTTTTT. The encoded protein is CASSLGQIRTTGELFF.

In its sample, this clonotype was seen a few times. CDR3 region: CASSPEGGQAYEQYF. The DNA of the CDR3 is TGTGCCAGCAGCCCCGAGGGGGGACAGGCCTACGAGCAGTACTTC. V gene TRBV27 combines with J gene TRBJ2-7; TRBD1 matches at 8 bases. Germline CDR1 reads MNHEY; CDR2 reads SMNVEV (reference sequence). CDR3 length: 15 residues. V lost 6 bases, J lost 2 bases, and 9 bases stayed unmatched.

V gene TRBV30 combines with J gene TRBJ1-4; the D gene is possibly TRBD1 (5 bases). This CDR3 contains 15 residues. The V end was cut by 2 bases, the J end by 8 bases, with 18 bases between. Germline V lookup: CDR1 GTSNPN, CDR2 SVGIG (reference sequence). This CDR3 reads CAWSMGVGPAEKLFF. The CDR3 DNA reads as TGTGCCTGGAGTATGGGGGTCGGACCGGCCGAAAAACTGTTTTTT.

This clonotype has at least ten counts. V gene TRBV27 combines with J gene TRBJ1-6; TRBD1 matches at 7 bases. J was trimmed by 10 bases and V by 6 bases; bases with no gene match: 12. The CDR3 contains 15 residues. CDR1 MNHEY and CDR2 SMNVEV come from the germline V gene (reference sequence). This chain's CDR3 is CASRLYPAGGSPLHF. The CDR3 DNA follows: TGTGCCAGCAGGCTTTACCCTGCAGGGGGATCACCCCTCCACTTT.

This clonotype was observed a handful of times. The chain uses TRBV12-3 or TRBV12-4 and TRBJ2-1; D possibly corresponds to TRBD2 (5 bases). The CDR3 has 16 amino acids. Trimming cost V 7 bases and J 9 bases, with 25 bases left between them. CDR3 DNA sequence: TGTGCCAGCAATTATGGTGGGTTCGTTCCGGGGAGTGAGCAGTTCTTC. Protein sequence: CASNYGGFVPGSEQFF.

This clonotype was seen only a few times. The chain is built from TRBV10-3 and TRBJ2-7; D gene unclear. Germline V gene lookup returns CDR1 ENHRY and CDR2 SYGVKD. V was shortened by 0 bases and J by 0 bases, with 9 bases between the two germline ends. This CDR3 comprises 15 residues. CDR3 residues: CAISESGTVSYEQYF. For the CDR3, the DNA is TGTGCCATCAGTGAGTCAGGTACAGTCTCCTACGAGCAGTACTTC.

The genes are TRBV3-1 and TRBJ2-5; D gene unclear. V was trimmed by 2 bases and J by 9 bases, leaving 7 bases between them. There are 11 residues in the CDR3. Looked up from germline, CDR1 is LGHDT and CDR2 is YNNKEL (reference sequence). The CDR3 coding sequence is TGTGCCAGCAGCCAACGGGCGGCCCAGTACTTC. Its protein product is CASSQRAAQYF.

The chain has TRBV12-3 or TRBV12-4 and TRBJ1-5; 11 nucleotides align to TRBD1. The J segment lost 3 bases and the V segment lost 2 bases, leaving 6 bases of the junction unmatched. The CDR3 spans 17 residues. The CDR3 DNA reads TGTGCCAGCAGTTTAAGATCGGGACAGGGGGTCAATCAGCCCCAGCATTTT. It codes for CASSLRSGQGVNQPQHF.

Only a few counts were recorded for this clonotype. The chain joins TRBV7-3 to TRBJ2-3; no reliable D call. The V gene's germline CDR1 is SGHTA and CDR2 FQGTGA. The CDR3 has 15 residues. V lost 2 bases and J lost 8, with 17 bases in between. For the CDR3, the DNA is TGTGCCAGCAGCTTAGAAGCCTTGCCGCACGGTACGCAGTATTTT. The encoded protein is CASSLEALPHGTQYF.

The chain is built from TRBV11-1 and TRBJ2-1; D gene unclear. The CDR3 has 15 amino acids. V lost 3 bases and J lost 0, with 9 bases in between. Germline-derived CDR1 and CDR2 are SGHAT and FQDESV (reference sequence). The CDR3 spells CASSFRMSSYNEQFF. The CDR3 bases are TGTGCCAGCAGCTTTAGAATGAGCTCCTACAATGAGCAGTTCTTC.

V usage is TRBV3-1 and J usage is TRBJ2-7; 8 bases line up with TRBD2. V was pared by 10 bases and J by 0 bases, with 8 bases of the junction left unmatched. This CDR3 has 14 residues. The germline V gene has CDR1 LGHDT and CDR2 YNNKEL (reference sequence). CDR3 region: CATSGSGISYEQYF. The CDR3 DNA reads TGTGCCACCTCGGGTAGCGGGATCTCCTACGAGCAGTACTTC.

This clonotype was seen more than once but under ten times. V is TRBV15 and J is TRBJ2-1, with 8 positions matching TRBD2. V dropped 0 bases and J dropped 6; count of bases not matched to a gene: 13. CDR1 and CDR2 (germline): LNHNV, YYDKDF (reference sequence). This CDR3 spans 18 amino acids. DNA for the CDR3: TGTGCCACCAGCAGAGATAACGGAGAAACTAGCGGATTCAATGAGCAGTTCTTC. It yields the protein CATSRDNGETSGFNEQFF.

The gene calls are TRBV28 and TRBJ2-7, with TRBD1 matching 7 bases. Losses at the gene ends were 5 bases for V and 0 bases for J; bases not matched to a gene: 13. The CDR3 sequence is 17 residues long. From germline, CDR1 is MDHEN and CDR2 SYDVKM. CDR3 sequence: CASSHPPGQFASYEQYF. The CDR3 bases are TGTGCCAGCAGTCACCCCCCGGGACAGTTTGCCTCCTACGAGCAGTACTTC.

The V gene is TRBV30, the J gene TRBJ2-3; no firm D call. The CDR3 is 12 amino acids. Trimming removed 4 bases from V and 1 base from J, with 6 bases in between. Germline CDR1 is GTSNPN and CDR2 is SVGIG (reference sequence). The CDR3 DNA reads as TGTGCCTGGACACTCCGCACAGATACGCAGTATTTT. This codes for CAWTLRTDTQYF.

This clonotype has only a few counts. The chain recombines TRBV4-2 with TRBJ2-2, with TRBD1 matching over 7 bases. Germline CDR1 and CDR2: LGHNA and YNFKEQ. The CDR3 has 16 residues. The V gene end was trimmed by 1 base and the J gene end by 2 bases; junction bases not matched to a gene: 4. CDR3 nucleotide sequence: TGTGCCAGCAGCCAAGCCGGACAGGCAAACACCGGGGAGCTGTTTTTT. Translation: CASSQAGQANTGELFF.

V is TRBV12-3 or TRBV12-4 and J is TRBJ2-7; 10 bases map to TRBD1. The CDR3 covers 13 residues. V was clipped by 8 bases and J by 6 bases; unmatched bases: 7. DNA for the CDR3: TGTGCCAGCGCCGGGACAGGGGAGGCCGAGCAGTACTTC. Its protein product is CASAGTGEAEQYF.

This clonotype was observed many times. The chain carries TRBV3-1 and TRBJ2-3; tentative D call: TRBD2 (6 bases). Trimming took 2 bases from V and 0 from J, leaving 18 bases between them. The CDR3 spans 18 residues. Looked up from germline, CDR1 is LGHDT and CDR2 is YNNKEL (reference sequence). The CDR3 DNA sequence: TGTGCCAGCAGCCAACAAATCCTGCGGGGACCGAGCACAGATACGCAGTATTTT. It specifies CASSQQILRGPSTDTQYF.